This T cell receptor beta chain is from a study of early T cells in non-severe SARS-CoV-2 infection. As for the study in general: Investigators sequenced bulk RNA drawn from unsorted whole blood, and chains remained unpaired.

Individual cDNA molecules received unique molecular identifiers. TCRdb ran MiXCR on the 5' RACE reads and lists one entry per CDR3 protein. The sample carries about 47,000 distinct CDR3 sequences, 9.5% to 12% recorded once. Study outcomes and limitations: VDJdb-based matching was biased toward anti-spike CD8 responses and missed private and CD4 specificities.

V was trimmed by 0 bases and J by 5 bases, leaving 16 bases between them. The CDR3 runs 17 residues. Per germline, CDR1 SGHVS and CDR2 FQNEAQ. This clonotype came up many times. Its antigen is undetermined. The TCR was taken from an adult who was a healthcare worker with PCR-confirmed SARS-CoV-2 infection or an uninfected control (not recorded which). The source material was whole blood. The V call is TRBV7-8, the J call TRBJ1-4; D gene unclear. CDR3 in amino acids: CASSLAMVPGRNEKLFF. The CDR3 coding sequence is TGTGCCAGCAGCTTAGCAATGGTTCCAGGAAGGAATGAAAAACTGTTTTTT.